One and the same sample provided the 15 T cell receptor beta chains below, sequenced in a study of T cell changes during pregnancy in multiple sclerosis. Sequencing used immunoSEQ multiplex PCR; TCRdb keeps in-frame clones, though not all of them. Among tens of thousands of clones, under 95% were seen once, and the ten largest hold around 0.93%. The sample was peripheral blood, taken before pregnancy. All receptors derive from a female donor with multiple sclerosis, enrolled in a pregnancy study.

This clone showed up just once. The J gene is TRBJ1-2, the V gene TRBV7-2; 10 bases fit TRBD1. This CDR3 contains 15 residues. Germline V gene sequence: CDR1 SGHTA, CDR2 FQGNSA. V gave up 0 bases and J gave up 8 bases; unmatched junction bases: 6. The CDR3 loop is CASSLAFGQGGGYTF. CDR3 nucleotide sequence: TGTGCCAGCAGCTTAGCGTTCGGACAGGGGGGAGGCTACACCTTC.

The chain employs TRBV30 and TRBJ2-1, with D tentatively TRBD1 (5 bases). The CDR3 runs 12 residues. Trimming pared 0 bases from V and 8 bases from J, leaving 8 bases between. Germline assignment: CDR1 GTSNPN and CDR2 SVGIG (reference sequence). CDR3 amino acids: CAWSVIGDEQFF. CDR3 DNA: TGTGCCTGGAGTGTAATAGGGGATGAGCAGTTCTTC.

The chain carries TRBV4-1 and TRBJ1-2, with D possibly being TRBD1 (5 bases). CDR1 MGHRA and CDR2 YSYEKL come from the germline V gene. V gave up 7 bases and J gave up 2 bases, with 20 bases separating them. The CDR3 spans 16 residues. CDR3 in amino acids: CASNPLGRSGNYGYTF. DNA of the CDR3: TGCGCCAGCAACCCCCTAGGGCGATCAGGGAACTATGGCTACACCTTC.

This chain uses TRBV7-8 with TRBJ1-2; 8 positions agree with TRBD1. The CDR3 sequence is 12 residues long. V lost 7 bases to trimming and J lost 7 bases; unmatched junction nucleotides: 5. CDR1 is SGHVS and CDR2 is FQNEAQ in the germline V gene. CDR3 bases: TGTGCCAGCACGGACAGGGATGGTGGCTACACCTTC. This translates into CASTDRDGGYTF.

The J gene is TRBJ1-4, the V gene TRBV5-1, with TRBD1 as a possible D gene (5 bases). Trimming removed 7 bases at V and 0 bases at J, with 37 bases between. The CDR3 is made up of 23 amino acids. Germline CDR1 is SGHRS and CDR2 is YFSETQ. In DNA form, the CDR3 reads TGCGCCAGCCCTGGAGAAGGAAATAGGTTCAACCGGGGGTGGAATGCAACTAATGAAAAACTGTTTTTT. This translates into CASPGEGNRFNRGWNATNEKLFF.

The V and J genes are TRBV4-3 and TRBJ2-1; 7 nucleotides align to TRBD1. Germline V lookup: CDR1 LGHNA, CDR2 YSLEER. The CDR3 covers 14 residues. The J segment lost 6 bases and the V segment lost 3 bases, leaving 5 bases of the junction unmatched. The CDR3 loop is CASSHQGGANEQFF. CDR3 sequence (DNA): TGCGCCAGCAGCCACCAAGGGGGCGCCAATGAGCAGTTCTTC.

This clone was recorded only once. The chain recombines TRBV29-1 with TRBJ1-3; D ambiguous. The CDR3 spans 14 residues. The V end lost 6 bases, the J end lost 0 bases, and 12 bases lay between the germline ends. Per the germline V gene, CDR1 is SQVTM and CDR2 is ANQGSEA. CDR3 region: CSVAGSPSGNTIYF. As DNA, the CDR3 is TGCAGCGTCGCGGGCTCTCCCTCTGGAAACACCATATATTTT. Filled out from reference TRBV29-1 and TRBJ1-3, the complete variable domain reads SAVISQKPSRDICQRGTSLTIQCQVDSQVTMMFWYRQQPGQSLTLIATANQGSEATYESGFVIDKFPISRPNLTFSTLTVSNMSPEDSSIYLCSVAGSPSGNTIYFGEGSWLTVV.

The V and J genes are TRBV15 and TRBJ1-3, with D hard to call. Germline values: CDR1 LNHNV, CDR2 YYDKDF (reference sequence). The CDR3 contains 15 residues. The V and J ends lost 3 bases and 0 bases respectively, with 9 bases between them. CDR3 loop: CATSRAVNSGNTIYF. DNA for the CDR3: TGTGCCACCAGCAGGGCAGTTAACTCTGGAAACACCATATATTTT.

The V and J genes are TRBV7-3 and TRBJ2-1, with D possibly matching TRBD1 (7 bases). Trimming shortened V by 3 bases and J by 10 bases, and 19 bases separated the two germline ends. CDR3 length: 15 amino acids. The germline V gene has CDR1 SGHTA and CDR2 FQGTGA. The CDR3 sequence is CASSFGTEGGSEQFF. In DNA form, the CDR3 reads TGTGCCAGCAGCTTTGGGACAGAGGGGGGTTCGGAGCAGTTCTTC.

The rearrangement joins TRBV19 to TRBJ2-5; 7 nucleotides line up with TRBD1. The V gene's germline CDR1 is LNHDA and CDR2 SQIVND (reference sequence). V shed 7 bases and J 1 base; nucleotides not matched to a gene: 6. The CDR3 totals 14 residues. CDR3 nucleotide sequence: TGTGCCAGTACCCCAAAGGGGGCCCAAGAGACCCAGTACTTC. Encoded protein: CASTPKGAQETQYF. The full variable domain, with the rest looked up from reference TRBV19 and TRBJ2-5, is DGGITQSPKYLFRKEGQNVTLSCEQNLNHDAMYWYRQDPGQGLRLIYYSQIVNDFQKGDIAEGYSVSREKKESFPLTVTSAQKNPTAFYLCASTPKGAQETQYFGPGTRLLVL.

The chain carries TRBV5-1 and TRBJ2-5; the match to TRBD2 covers 14 bases. CDR1 is SGHRS, CDR2 YFSETQ, per germline. Trimming cost V 0 bases and J 4 bases; bases outside gene matches: 8. The CDR3 extends over 18 amino acids. Written as DNA, the CDR3 is TGCGCCAGCAGCTTGGGTGCTGGACTAGCGGGGGGCATAGAGACCCAGTACTTC. It specifies CASSLGAGLAGGIETQYF.

This clone has just a few counts. The V and J genes are TRBV10-1 and TRBJ1-5; the D gene is possibly TRBD1 (5 bases). CDR1 is WNHNN, CDR2 SYGVQD, per germline (reference sequence). The V gene lost 0 bases and the J gene lost 5 bases, with 11 bases spanning the gap. The CDR3 has 15 residues. The DNA of the CDR3 is TGCGCCAGCAGTGAGTCCGGGCAGGGTGATCAGCCCCAGCATTTT. Protein sequence: CASSESGQGDQPQHF.

The chain joins TRBV6-5 to TRBJ1-4; a weak D match, TRBD1 (6 bases). There are 15 residues in the CDR3. V lost 5 bases, J lost 6 bases, and 16 bases lay in between. CDR1 is MNHEY, CDR2 SVGAGI, per germline. The CDR3 loop is CASSPFQGRDEKLFF. In DNA, the CDR3 is TGTGCCAGCAGTCCCTTCCAGGGGAGGGATGAAAAACTGTTTTTT.

J is TRBJ1-5 and V is TRBV27, with D maybe TRBD1 (5 bases). Germline values: CDR1 MNHEY, CDR2 SMNVEV (reference sequence). V was trimmed by 5 bases and J by 1 base, leaving 9 bases between them. The CDR3 runs to 14 residues. CDR3 sequence (DNA): TGTGCCAGCAGTGCGGGGGTAAGCAATCAGCCCCAGCATTTT. Translated, it gives CASSAGVSNQPQHF.

CDR3 sequence (DNA): TGTGCCAGCAGCGCAGGACAGGGTTGGGAGACCCAGTACTTC. Translating it yields CASSAGQGWETQYF. This rearrangement joins TRBV9 to TRBJ2-5, with 8 bases aligning to TRBD1. This CDR3 has 14 amino acids. The J segment lost 5 bases and the V segment lost 3 bases, leaving 6 bases of the junction unmatched. The germline V gene encodes CDR1 SGDLS and CDR2 YYNGEE.